This record looks at one T cell receptor (beta chain) sequence and its context. The target of this receptor is not known. No quality values exist for individual bases; no much larger clone is one base distant. The data stem from a study of siplizumab effects on memory and regulatory T cells (dated by TCRdb to between 2017 and 2020). In the study overall: The effect of the anti-CD2 antibody siplizumab on alloreactive T-cell subsets was examined in allogeneic mixed lymphocyte reactions constructed from human PBMCs. Beyond this particular receptor, the publication reports: Greater diversity appeared to be present in unstimulated naive T cells than in memory T cells, and a substantial contribution to the alloresponse seemed to be made by naive cells. Among mappable alloreactive CD4+ clones, the Treg-derived fraction averaged approximately 72% with siplizumab versus around 27% in control reactions. Whether proliferating Tregs from siplizumab cultures were suppressive was not functionally confirmed. For roughly 75-96% of proliferating CD4+ or CD8+ clones, no naive or memory phenotype could be assigned. Sequences below about 10^-5 frequency were poorly captured, so only a minor fraction of alloreactive clones could be mapped to unstimulated subsets. Siplizumab significantly reduced the cumulative frequency of alloreactive sequences traceable to unstimulated CD4+ memory T cells.

Sorted unstimulated T cells and proliferating T cells recovered from mixed lymphocyte reactions underwent TCRbeta CDR3 sequencing. Fresh whole blood from 9 to 10 HLA-typed healthy donors served as the source for isolating PBMCs. Unstimulated CD4+ regulatory T cells were FACS-sorted to map the origin of alloreactive clones. Receptor amplification or capture employed the immunoSEQ multiplex PCR assay. Each sample had 90,000 to 100,000 TCR templates assayed by the deep sequencing platform. Genomic DNA extracted from sorted T cells was used for TCRbeta CDR3 sequencing. The authors processed their data as follows. Clonal analysis of TCRbeta CDR3 data was done in the R programming language. Alloreactive CD4+ and CD8+ clones were defined by comparing unstimulated samples with post-reaction CFSE-low samples. Regulatory or non-regulatory origin of alloreactive CD4+ clones was assigned by matching sequences to the sorted unstimulated Treg and non-Treg repertoires. Sourced from immuneACCESS, this table was stored by TCRdb with only in-frame sequences that have V and J called. A share of the clones is absent; for the studies checked, an unresolved V gene accounts for under half, and the remainder has no known explanation. Clone size and V and J calls were adopted from that table, with D and trimming inferred from the DNA. A total of about 100,000 clones appear in this sample, 90% to 95% of them only once. Over 0.55% of the sample is held by the ten biggest clonotypes.

Its CDR3 holds 13 amino acids, cysteine through phenylalanine. The DNA shown is the 39-base CDR3, in frame from base 1. CDR1 and CDR2, looked up from the germline V gene, are SGHAT and FQNNGV. V is cut by 3 bases and J by 2 bases, and the space between the germline ends is 5 bases. The clonotype originates from a human donor in good health. The sequencing input was Tregs sorted from blood. The sequence links TRBV11-2 to TRBJ2-1, with no D gene named confidently. The sequenced DNA is TGTGCCAGCAGCTTCCGGGCCTACAATGAGCAGTTCTTC. It codes for CASSFRAYNEQFF.